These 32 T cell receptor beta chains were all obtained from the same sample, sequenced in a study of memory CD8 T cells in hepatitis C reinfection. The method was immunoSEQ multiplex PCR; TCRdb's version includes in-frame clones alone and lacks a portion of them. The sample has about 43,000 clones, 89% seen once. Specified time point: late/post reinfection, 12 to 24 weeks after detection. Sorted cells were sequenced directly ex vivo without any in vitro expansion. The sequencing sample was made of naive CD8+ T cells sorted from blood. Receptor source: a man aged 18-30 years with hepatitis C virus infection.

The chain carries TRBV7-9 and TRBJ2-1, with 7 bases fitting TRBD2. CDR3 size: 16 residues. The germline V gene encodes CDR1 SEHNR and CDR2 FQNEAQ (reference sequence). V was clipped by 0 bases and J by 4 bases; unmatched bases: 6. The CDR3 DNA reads TGTGCCAGCAGCTTAGCGTGGGGGGGGGAGTACAATGAGCAGTTCTTC. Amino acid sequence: CASSLAWGGEYNEQFF.

CDR3 protein: CASSSTGGIHNEQFF. The CDR3 coding sequence is TGTGCCAGCAGTTCTACGGGAGGGATCCACAATGAGCAGTTCTTC. The V gene is TRBV27, the J gene TRBJ2-1; TRBD2 matches 8 bases. Germline loops: CDR1 MNHEY, CDR2 SMNVEV (reference sequence). Trimming removed 4 bases from V and 5 bases from J; junction bases left unmatched: 7. CDR3 length: 15 amino acids.

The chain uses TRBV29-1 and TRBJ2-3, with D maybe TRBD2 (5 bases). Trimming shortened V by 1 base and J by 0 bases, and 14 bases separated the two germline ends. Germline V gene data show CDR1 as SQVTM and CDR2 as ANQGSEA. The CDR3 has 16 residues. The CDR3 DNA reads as TGCAGCGTTGAAGGAACGGCGGGCTCTAGCACAGATACGCAGTATTTT. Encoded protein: CSVEGTAGSSTDTQYF.

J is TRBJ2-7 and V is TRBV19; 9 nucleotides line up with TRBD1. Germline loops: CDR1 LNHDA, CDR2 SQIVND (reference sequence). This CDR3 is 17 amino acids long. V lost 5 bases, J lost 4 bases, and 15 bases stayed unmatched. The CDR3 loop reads CASSQNLPGTGMYEQYF. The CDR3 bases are TGTGCCAGTAGTCAAAATCTTCCCGGGACAGGGATGTACGAGCAGTACTTC. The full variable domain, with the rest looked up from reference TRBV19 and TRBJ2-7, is DGGITQSPKYLFRKEGQNVTLSCEQNLNHDAMYWYRQDPGQGLRLIYYSQIVNDFQKGDIAEGYSVSREKKESFPLTVTSAQKNPTAFYLCASSQNLPGTGMYEQYFGPGTRLTVT.

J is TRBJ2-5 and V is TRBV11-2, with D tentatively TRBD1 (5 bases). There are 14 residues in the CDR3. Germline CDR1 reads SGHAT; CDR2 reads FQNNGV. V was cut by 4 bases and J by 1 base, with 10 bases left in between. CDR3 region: CASSSTGFQETQYF. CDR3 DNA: TGTGCCAGCAGCTCCACAGGATTCCAAGAGACCCAGTACTTC.

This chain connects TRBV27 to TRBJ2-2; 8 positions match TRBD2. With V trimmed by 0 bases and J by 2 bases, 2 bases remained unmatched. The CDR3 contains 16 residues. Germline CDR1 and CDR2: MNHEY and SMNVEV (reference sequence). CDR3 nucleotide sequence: TGTGCCAGCAGTTTATCTAGCGGGGTAAACACCGGGGAGCTGTTTTTT. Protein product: CASSLSSGVNTGELFF.

CDR3 DNA: TGTGCCAGCAGCTTGGGTGAGCGCCCCTACGAGCAGTACTTC. This codes for CASSLGERPYEQYF. The gene calls are TRBV5-4 and TRBJ2-7; D gene uncertain. From germline, CDR1 is SGHNT and CDR2 YYREEE (reference sequence). The length of the CDR3 is 14 residues. V gave up 0 bases and J gave up 2 bases, with 9 bases separating them.

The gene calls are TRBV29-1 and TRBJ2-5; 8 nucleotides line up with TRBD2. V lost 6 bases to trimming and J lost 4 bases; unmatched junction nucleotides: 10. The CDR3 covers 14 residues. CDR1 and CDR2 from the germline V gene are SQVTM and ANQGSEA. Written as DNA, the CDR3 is TGCAGCGTGCTGATTAGCGGGGAGGGAGAGACCCAGTACTTC. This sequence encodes CSVLISGEGETQYF. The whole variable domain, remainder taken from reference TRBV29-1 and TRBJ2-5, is SAVISQKPSRDICQRGTSLTIQCQVDSQVTMMFWYRQQPGQSLTLIATANQGSEATYESGFVIDKFPISRPNLTFSTLTVSNMSPEDSSIYLCSVLISGEGETQYFGPGTRLLVL.

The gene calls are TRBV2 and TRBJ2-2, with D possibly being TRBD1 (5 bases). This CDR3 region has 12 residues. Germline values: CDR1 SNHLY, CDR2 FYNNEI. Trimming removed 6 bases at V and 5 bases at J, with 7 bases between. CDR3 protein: CASRQETGELFF. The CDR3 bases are TGTGCCAGCAGACAGGAGACCGGGGAGCTGTTTTTT.

This CDR3 is CASSVAGGDTQYF. CDR3 bases: TGTGCCAGCAGCGTCGCAGGAGGGGATACGCAGTATTTT. The chain employs TRBV9 and TRBJ2-3; perhaps TRBD2 as D (6 bases). CDR3 length equals 13 residues. V gave up 2 bases and J gave up 6 bases, with 10 bases separating them. The germline V gene has CDR1 SGDLS and CDR2 YYNGEE.

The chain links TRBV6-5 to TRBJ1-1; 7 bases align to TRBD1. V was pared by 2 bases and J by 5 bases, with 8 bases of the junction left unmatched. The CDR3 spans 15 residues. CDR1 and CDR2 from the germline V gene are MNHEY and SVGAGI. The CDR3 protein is CASSYLDRVRTEAFF. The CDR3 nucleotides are TGTGCCAGCAGTTACCTCGACAGGGTACGGACTGAAGCTTTCTTT.

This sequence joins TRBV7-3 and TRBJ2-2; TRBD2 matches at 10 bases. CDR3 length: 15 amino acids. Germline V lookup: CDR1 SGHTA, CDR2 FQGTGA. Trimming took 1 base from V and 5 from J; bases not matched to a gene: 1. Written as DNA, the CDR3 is TGTGCCAGCAGCTTAATGACTAGCGGGACCGGGGAGCTGTTTTTT. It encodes CASSLMTSGTGELFF.

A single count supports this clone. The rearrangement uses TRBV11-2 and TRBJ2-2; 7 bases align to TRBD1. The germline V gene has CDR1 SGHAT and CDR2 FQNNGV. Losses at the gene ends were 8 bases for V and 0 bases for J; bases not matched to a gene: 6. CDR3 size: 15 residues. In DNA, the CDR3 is TGTGCCAGCCGGGACAGCCAAACGAACACCGGGGAGCTGTTTTTT. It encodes CASRDSQTNTGELFF.

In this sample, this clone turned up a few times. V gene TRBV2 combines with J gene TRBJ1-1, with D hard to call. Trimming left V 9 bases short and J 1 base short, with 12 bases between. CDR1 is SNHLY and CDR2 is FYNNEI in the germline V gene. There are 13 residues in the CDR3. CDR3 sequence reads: CARVGRSNTEAFF. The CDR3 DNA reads TGTGCCAGGGTGGGCAGATCGAACACTGAAGCTTTCTTT.

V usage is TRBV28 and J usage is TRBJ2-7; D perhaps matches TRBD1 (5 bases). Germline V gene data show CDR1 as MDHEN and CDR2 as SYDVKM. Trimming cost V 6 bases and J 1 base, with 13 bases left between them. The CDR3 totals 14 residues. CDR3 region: CASRLLQGSYEQYF. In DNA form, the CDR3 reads TGTGCCAGCAGGCTTCTTCAGGGATCCTACGAGCAGTACTTC.

CDR3 bases: TGCGCCAGCAGTCCCCCTAGGACAGCAATAGAATCCACCGGGGAGCTGTTTTTT. Translating gives CASSPPRTAIESTGELFF. This rearrangement joins TRBV23-1 to TRBJ2-2, with a tentative D call TRBD1 (6 bases). TRBV23-1 is treated as an ORF (open reading frame) with a function not yet certain. CDR3 size: 18 residues. The V and J ends lost 4 bases and 4 bases respectively, with 22 bases between them.

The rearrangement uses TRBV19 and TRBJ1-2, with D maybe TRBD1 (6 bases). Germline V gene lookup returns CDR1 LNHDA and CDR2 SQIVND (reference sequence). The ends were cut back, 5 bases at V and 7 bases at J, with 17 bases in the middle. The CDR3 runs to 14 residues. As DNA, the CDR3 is TGTGCCAGTAGTCACAGGGCGAGAACGGCTGGCTACACCTTC. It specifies CASSHRARTAGYTF.

CDR3 in amino acids: CASSQDPQGNEQFF. The CDR3 nucleotides are TGCGCCAGCAGCCAAGATCCGCAGGGGAATGAGCAGTTCTTC. V is TRBV4-1 and J is TRBJ2-1, with D possibly TRBD1 on 6 matching bases. There are 14 residues in the CDR3. Germline CDR1 reads MGHRA; CDR2 reads YSYEKL. V lost 0 bases, J lost 7 bases, and 10 bases lay in between.

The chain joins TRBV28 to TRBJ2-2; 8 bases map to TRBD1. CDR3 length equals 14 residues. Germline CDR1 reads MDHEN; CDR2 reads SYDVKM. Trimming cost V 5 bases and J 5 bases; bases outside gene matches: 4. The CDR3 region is CASSPRQGTGELFF. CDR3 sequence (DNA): TGTGCCAGCAGTCCGAGACAGGGGACCGGGGAGCTGTTTTTT.

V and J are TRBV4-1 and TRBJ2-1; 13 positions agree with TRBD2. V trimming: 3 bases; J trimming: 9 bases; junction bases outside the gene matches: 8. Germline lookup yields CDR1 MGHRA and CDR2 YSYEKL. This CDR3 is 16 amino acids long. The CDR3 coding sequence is TGCGCCAGCAGCCAGGTGACTAGCGGGGGGCAGGGTGAGCAGTTCTTC. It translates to CASSQVTSGGQGEQFF.

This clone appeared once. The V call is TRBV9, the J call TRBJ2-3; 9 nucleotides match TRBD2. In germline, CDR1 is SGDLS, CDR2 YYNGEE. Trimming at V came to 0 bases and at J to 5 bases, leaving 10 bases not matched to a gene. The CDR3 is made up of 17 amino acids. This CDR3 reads CASSVEGGSGGIDTQYF. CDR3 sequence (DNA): TGTGCCAGCAGCGTAGAGGGAGGAAGCGGGGGGATAGATACGCAGTATTTT.

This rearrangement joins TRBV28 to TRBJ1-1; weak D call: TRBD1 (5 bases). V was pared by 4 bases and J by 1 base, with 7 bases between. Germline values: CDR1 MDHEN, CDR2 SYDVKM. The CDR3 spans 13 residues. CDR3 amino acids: CASSSRENTEAFF. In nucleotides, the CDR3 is TGTGCCAGCAGTTCCAGGGAGAACACTGAAGCTTTCTTT. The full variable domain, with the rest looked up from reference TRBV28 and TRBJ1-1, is DVKVTQSSRYLVKRTGEKVFLECVQDMDHENMFWYRQDPGLGLRLIYFSYDVKMKEKGDIPEGYSVSREKKERFSLILESASTNQTSMYLCASSSRENTEAFFGQGTRLTVV.

As DNA, the CDR3 is TGTGCCAGCAGTTACGTCCAGGGGAACACTGAAGCTTTCTTT. Its translation is CASSYVQGNTEAFF. The chain couples TRBV6-6 to TRBJ1-1; perhaps TRBD1 as D (5 bases). The CDR3 spans 14 residues. CDR1 and CDR2 (germline): MNHNY, SVGAGI (reference sequence). Trimming stripped 2 bases from V and 1 base from J, with 8 bases between.

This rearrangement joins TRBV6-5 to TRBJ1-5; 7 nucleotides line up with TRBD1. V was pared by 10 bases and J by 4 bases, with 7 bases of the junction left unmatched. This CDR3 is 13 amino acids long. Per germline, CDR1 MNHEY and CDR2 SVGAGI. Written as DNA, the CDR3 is TGTGCCACACGACAGGGTCGGAATCAGCCCCAGCATTTT. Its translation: CATRQGRNQPQHF.

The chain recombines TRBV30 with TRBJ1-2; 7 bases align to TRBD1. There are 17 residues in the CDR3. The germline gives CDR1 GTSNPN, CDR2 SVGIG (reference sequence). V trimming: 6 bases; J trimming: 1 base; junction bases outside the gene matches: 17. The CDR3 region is CACLPQQGSPVNYGYTF. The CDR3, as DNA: TGTGCCTGTCTCCCGCAACAGGGGTCCCCGGTTAACTATGGCTACACCTTC.

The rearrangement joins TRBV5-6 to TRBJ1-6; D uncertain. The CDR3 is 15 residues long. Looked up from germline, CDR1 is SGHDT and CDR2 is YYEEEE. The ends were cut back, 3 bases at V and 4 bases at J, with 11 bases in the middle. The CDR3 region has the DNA TGTGCCAGCAGCTATACGGGTGCTTATAATTCACCCCTCCACTTT. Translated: CASSYTGAYNSPLHF. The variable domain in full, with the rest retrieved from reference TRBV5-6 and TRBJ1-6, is DAGVTQSPTHLIKTRGQQVTLRCSPKSGHDTVSWYQQALGQGPQFIFQYYEEEERQRGNFPDRFSGHQFPNYSSELNVNALLLGDSALYLCASSYTGAYNSPLHFGNGTRLTVT.

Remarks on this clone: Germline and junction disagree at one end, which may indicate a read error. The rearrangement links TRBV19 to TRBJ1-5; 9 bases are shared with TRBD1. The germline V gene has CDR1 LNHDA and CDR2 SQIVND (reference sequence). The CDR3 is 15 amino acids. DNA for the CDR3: TGTGCCAGTAGTGCAGCTCTGACAGGGGGACAGCCCCAGAATTTT. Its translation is CASSAALTGGQPQNF.

The CDR3 sequence is CASSFYVAAGVGETQYF. The CDR3 nucleotides are TGTGCCAGCAGCTTCTACGTCGCTGCGGGGGTGGGGGAGACCCAGTACTTC. This rearrangement joins TRBV7-9 to TRBJ2-5; 7 bases are a match to TRBD2. This CDR3 comprises 17 residues. Germline lookup yields CDR1 SEHNR and CDR2 FQNEAQ (reference sequence). Losses at the gene ends were 3 bases for V and 5 bases for J; bases not matched to a gene: 15.

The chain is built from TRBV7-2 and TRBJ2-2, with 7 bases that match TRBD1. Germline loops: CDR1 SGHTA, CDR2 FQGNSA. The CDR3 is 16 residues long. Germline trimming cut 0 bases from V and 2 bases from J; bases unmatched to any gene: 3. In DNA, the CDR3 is TGTGCCAGCAGCTTAGCGACAGGGTACAACACCGGGGAGCTGTTTTTT. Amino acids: CASSLATGYNTGELFF. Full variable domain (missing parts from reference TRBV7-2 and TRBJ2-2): GAGVSQSPSNKVTEKGKDVELRCDPISGHTALYWYRQSLGQGLEFLIYFQGNSAPDKSGLPSDRFSAERTGGSVSTLTIQRTQQEDSAVYLCASSLATGYNTGELFFGEGSRLTVL.

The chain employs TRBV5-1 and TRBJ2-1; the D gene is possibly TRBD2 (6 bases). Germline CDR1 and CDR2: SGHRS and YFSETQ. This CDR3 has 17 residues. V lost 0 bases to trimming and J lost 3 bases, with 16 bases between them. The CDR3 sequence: CASSLGLGQAFYNEQFF. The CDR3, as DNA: TGCGCCAGCAGCTTGGGACTAGGGCAGGCTTTCTACAATGAGCAGTTCTTC.

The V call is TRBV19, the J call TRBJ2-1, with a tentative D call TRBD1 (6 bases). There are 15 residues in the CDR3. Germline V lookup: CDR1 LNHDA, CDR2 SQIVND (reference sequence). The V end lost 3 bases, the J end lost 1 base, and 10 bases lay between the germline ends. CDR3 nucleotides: TGTGCCAGTAGTATGAGGGACACATCCTACAATGAGCAGTTCTTC. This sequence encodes CASSMRDTSYNEQFF.

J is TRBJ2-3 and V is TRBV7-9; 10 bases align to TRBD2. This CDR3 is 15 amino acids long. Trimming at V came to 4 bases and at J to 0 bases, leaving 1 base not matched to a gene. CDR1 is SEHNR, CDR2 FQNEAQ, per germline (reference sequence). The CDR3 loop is CASSWTSGSTDTQYF. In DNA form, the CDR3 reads TGTGCCAGCAGCTGGACTAGCGGTAGCACAGATACGCAGTATTTT.